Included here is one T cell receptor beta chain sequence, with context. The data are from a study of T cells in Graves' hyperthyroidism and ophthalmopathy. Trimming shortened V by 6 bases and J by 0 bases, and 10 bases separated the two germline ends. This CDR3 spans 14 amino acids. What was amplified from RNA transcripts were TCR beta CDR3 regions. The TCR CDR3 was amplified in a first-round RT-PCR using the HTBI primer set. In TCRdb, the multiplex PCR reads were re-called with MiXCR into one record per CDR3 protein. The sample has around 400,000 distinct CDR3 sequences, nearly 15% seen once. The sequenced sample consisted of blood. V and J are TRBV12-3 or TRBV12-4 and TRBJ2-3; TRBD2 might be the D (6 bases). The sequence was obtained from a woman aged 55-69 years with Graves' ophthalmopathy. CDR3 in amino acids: CASRTGTSTDTQYF. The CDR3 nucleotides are TGTGCCAGCAGAACCGGGACTAGCACAGATACGCAGTATTTT.